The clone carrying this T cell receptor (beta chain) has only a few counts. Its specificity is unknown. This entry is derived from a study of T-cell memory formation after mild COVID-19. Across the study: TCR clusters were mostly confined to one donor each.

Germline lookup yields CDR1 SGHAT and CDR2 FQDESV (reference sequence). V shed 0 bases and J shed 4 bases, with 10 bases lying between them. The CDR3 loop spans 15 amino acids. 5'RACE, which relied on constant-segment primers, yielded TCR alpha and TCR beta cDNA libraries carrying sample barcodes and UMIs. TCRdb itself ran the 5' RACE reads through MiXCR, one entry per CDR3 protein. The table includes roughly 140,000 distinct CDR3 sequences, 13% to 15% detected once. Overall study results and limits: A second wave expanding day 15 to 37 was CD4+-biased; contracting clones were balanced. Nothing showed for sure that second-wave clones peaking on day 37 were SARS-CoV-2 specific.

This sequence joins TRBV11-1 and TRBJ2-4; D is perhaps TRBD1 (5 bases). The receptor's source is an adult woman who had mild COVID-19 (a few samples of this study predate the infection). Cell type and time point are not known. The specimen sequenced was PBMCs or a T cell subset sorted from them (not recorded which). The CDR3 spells CASSLASRQKNIQYF. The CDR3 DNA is TGTGCCAGCAGCTTAGCCTCCCGACAGAAAAACATTCAGTACTTC. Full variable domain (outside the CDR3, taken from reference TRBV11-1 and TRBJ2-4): EAEVAQSPRYKITEKSQAVAFWCDPISGHATLYWYRQILGQGPELLVQFQDESVVDDSQLPKDRFSAERLKGVDSTLKIQPAELGDSAMYLCASSLASRQKNIQYFGAGTRLSVL.